The TCR beta chain under discussion was sequenced for a study of T cells in localized non-small cell lung cancer. The CDR3 extends over 16 amino acids. In germline, CDR1 is SGHNT, CDR2 YENEEA. V was pared by 3 bases and J by 7 bases, with 10 bases of the junction left unmatched. This clone was seen more than once but under ten times. Assay: immunoSEQ multiplex PCR; the TCRdb copy retains only in-frame clones and omits some. The profile covers over 1,500 clones, with roughly 28% appearing a single time and roughly 14% taken by the ten largest. The clonotype was recovered from a woman aged 35-75 years with stage I lung adenocarcinoma. The starting material was lung tumor tissue, obtained before any cancer treatment. The rearrangement links TRBV11-3 to TRBJ1-4, with TRBD1 matching 8 bases. The chain's CDR3 is CASSLSPGGRSEKLFF. In nucleotides, the CDR3 is TGTGCCAGCAGCTTGTCGCCAGGGGGCAGGAGTGAAAAACTGTTTTTT.